The clone carrying this T cell receptor (beta chain) was recorded a few times. Antigen unknown. The study reverse transcribed the entire isolated RNA, so it sequenced expressed TCRB transcripts. Assay: immunoSEQ multiplex PCR; the TCRdb copy retains only in-frame clones and omits some. The sample lists about 700,000 clones; 13% were seen once. This sample is part of a study of beta chain features in type 1 diabetes. Study observations and caveats: There was a moderate but significant shortening of TCRB CDR3s in all four CD4+ subsets of Type 1 diabetes patients. It was possible that PCR favored shorter templates, equally so in patients and controls. Cells that show high TCR expression could be over-represented by cDNA sequencing.

Sorting of CD4+ naive, central memory, regulatory and stem cell-like memory cells was performed via CD45RO/CCR7/CD25/CD127/CD95/CD27. Purity (above 95%) was reached by all sorted populations. CDR3 length: 14 residues. Per the germline V gene, CDR1 is MGHRA and CDR2 is YSYEKL. Trimming left V 0 bases short and J 4 bases short, with 8 bases between. The sequencing input was naive CD4+ T cells from blood. The clonotype originates from a man aged 18 to 30 with type 1 diabetes. This sequence joins TRBV4-1 and TRBJ2-3; D remains unclear. The DNA for the CDR3 is TGCGCCAGCAGCCAAGATCGTGGGGCAGATACGCAGTATTTT. Protein product: CASSQDRGADTQYF.